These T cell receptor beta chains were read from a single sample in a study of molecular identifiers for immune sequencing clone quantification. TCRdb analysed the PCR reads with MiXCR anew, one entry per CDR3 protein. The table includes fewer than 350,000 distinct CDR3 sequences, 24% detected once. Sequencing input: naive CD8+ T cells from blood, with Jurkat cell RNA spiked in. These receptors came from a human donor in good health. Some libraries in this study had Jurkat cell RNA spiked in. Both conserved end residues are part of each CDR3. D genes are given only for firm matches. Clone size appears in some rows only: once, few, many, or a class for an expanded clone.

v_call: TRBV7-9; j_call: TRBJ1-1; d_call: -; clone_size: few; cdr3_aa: CASSFMTEAVRAEAFF; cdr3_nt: TGTGCCAGCAGCTTTATGACTGAGGCCGTACGGGCTGAAGCTTTCTTT
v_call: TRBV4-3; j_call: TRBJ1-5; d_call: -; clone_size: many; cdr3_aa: CASSQDPGRNQPQHF; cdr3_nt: TGCGCCAGCAGCCAAGATCCCGGCAGGAATCAGCCCCAGCATTTT
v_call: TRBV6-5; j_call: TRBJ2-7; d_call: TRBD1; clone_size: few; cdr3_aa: CASSYSVGQDSYEQYF; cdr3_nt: TGTGCCAGCAGTTACTCGGTGGGACAGGATTCCTACGAGCAGTACTTC
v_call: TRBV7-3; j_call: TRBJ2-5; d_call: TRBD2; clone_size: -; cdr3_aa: CASSLRWELAGGKETQYF; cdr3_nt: TGTGCCAGCAGCTTAAGATGGGAACTAGCGGGAGGAAAAGAGACCCAGTACTTC
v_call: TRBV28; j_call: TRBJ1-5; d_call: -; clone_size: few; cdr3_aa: CASSFKGVGWGSNQPQHF; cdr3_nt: TGTGCCAGCAGTTTTAAGGGCGTGGGTTGGGGAAGCAATCAGCCCCAGCATTTT
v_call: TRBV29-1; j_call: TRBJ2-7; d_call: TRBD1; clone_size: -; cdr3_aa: CSGRDSSYEQYF; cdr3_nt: TGCAGCGGCCGGGACAGCTCCTACGAGCAGTACTTC
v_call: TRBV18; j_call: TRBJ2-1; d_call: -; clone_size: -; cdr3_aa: CASSPGSGVRDEQFF; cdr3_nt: TGTGCCAGCTCACCGGGTTCAGGGGTTAGGGATGAGCAGTTCTTC
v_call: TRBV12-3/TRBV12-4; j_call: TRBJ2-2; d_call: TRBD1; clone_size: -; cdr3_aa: CASSFQGAPLGGELFF; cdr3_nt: TGTGCCAGCAGTTTTCAGGGGGCGCCTCTGGGCGGGGAGCTGTTTTTT
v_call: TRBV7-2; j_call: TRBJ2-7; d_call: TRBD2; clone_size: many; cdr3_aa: CASSIERGGYEQYF; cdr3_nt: TGTGCCAGCAGCATCGAGCGGGGGGGCTACGAGCAGTACTTC
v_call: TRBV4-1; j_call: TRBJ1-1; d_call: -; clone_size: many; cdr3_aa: CASSQDRGWWAFF; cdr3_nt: TGCGCCAGCAGCCAAGATCGCGGATGGTGGGCTTTCTTT
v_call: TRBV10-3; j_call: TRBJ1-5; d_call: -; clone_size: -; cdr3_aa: CAISEWGEGSNQPQHF; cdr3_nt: TGTGCCATCAGTGAATGGGGTGAGGGTAGCAATCAGCCCCAGCATTTT
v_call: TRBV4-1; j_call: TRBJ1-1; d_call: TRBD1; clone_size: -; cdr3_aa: CASSHPPTGGTEAFF; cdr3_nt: TGCGCCAGCAGCCACCCACCCACAGGGGGTACTGAAGCTTTCTTT
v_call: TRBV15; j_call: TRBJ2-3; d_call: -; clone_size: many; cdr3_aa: CATSSTLDTQYF; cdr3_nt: TGTGCCACCAGTTCGACTTTAGATACGCAGTATTTT
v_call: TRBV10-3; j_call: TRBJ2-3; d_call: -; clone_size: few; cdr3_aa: CAITPDYADTQYF; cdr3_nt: TGTGCCATCACCCCAGACTACGCAGATACGCAGTATTTT
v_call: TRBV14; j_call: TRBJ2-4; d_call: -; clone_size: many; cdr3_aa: CASSTQSHIQYF; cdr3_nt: TGTGCCAGCAGCACCCAATCACACATTCAGTACTTC
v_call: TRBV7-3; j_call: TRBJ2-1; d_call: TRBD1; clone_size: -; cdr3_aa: CASSLLSGTGVNEQFF; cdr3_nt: TGTGCCAGCAGCTTATTATCTGGGACAGGGGTTAATGAGCAGTTCTTC
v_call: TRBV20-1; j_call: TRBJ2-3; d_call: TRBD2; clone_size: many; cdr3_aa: CSARDSPGTSSDADTQYF; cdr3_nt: TGCAGTGCTAGAGACAGTCCCGGGACTAGTTCGGACGCAGATACGCAGTATTTT
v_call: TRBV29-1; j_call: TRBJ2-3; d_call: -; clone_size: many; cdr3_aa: CSVEPTISTDTQYF; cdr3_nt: TGCAGCGTTGAACCGACGATTAGCACAGATACGCAGTATTTT
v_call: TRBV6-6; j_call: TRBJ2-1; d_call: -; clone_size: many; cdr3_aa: CASSVTGSSYNEQFF; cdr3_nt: TGTGCCAGCAGTGTGACAGGATCCTCCTACAATGAGCAGTTCTTC
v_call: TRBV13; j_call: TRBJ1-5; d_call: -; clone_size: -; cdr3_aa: CASSLGPQGPGNQPQHF; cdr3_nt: TGTGCCAGCAGCTTAGGCCCCCAGGGGCCTGGCAATCAGCCCCAGCATTTT
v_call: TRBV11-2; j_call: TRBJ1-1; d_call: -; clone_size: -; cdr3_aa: CASSLGMGAEAFF; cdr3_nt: TGTGCCAGCAGCTTAGGGATGGGGGCTGAAGCTTTCTTT
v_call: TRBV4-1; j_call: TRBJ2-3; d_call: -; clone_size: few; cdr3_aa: CASSQEAGQTDTQYF; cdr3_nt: TGCGCCAGCAGCCAAGAGGCGGGGCAAACAGATACGCAGTATTTT
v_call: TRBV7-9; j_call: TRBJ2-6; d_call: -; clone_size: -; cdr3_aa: CASSLLVVSGANVLTF; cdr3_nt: TGTGCCAGCAGCTTATTGGTGGTCTCTGGGGCCAACGTCCTGACTTTC
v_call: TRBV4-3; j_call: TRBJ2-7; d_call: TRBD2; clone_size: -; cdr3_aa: CASSQETSGDYEQYF; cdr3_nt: TGCGCCAGCAGCCAAGAGACTAGCGGGGACTACGAGCAGTACTTC
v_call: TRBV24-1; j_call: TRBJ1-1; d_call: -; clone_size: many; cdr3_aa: CATSLGSATEAFF; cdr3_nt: TGTGCCACCAGTCTCGGGTCGGCCACTGAAGCTTTCTTT
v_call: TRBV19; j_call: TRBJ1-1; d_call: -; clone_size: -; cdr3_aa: CASSIEGLNTEAFF; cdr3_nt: TGTGCCAGTAGTATCGAGGGATTGAACACTGAAGCTTTCTTT
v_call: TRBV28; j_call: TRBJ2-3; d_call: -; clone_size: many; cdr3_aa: CASSLRLGSDTQYF; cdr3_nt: TGTGCCAGCAGTTTACGCCTGGGTTCAGATACGCAGTATTTT
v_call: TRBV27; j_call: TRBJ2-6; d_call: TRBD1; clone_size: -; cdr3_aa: CASSWTGGSGANVLPF; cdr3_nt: TGTGCCAGCAGTTGGACAGGGGGCTCTGGGGCCAACGTCCTGCCTTTC
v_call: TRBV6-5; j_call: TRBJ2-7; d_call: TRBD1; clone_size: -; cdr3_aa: CASSYPTDRGYEQYF; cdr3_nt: TGTGCCAGCAGTTACCCAACAGACAGGGGCTACGAGCAGTACTTC
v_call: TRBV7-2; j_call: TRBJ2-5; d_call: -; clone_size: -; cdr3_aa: CASSPLYEETQYF; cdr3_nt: TGTGCCAGCAGCCCGCTCTACGAAGAGACCCAGTACTTC
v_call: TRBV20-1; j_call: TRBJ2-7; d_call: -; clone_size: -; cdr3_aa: CSATTGYEQYF; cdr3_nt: TGCAGTGCCACTACAGGTTACGAGCAGTACTTC
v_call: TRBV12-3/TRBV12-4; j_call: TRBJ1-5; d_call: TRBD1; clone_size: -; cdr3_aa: CASSLGTGYQPQHF; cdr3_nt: TGTGCCAGCAGTTTGGGGACAGGATATCAGCCCCAGCATTTT
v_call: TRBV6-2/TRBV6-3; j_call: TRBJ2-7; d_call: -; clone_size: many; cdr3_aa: CASSYLVAERDEQYF; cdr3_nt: TGTGCCAGCAGTTACTTAGTGGCGGAGCGGGACGAGCAGTACTTC
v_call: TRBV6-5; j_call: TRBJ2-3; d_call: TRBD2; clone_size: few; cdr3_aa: CASSGSAGVRDTQYF; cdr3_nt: TGTGCCAGCTCCGGGAGCGCGGGAGTCCGAGATACGCAGTATTTT
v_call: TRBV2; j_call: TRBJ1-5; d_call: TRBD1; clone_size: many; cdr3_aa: CASSIDRGSNQPQHF; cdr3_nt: TGTGCCAGCAGCATAGACAGGGGCAGCAATCAGCCCCAGCATTTT
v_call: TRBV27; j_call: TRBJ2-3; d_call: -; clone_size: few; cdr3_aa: CASSLAFTDTQYF; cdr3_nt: TGTGCCAGCAGTTTAGCGTTCACAGATACGCAGTATTTT
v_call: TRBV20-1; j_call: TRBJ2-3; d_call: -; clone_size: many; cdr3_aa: CSARLSSTDTQYF; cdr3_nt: TGCAGTGCTAGACTGTCTAGCACAGATACGCAGTATTTT
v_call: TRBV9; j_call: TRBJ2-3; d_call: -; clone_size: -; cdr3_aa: CASTGKSSTDTQYF; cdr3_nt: TGTGCCAGCACAGGGAAATCTAGCACAGATACGCAGTATTTT
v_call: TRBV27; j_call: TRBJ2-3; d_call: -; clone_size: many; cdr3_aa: CASSLTSTDTQYF; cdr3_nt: TGTGCCAGCAGTTTAACTAGCACAGATACGCAGTATTTT
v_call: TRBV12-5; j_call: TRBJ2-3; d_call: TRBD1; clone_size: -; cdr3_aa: CASALDRGSSMNTQYF; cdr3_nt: TGTGCTAGTGCCCTGGACAGGGGATCCAGTATGAATACGCAGTATTTT
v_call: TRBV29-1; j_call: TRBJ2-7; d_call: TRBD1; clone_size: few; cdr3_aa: CSVAGTGAYEQYF; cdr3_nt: TGCAGCGTTGCCGGGACAGGGGCTTACGAGCAGTACTTC
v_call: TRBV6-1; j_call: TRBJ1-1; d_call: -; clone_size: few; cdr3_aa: CASSQTGFFEAFF; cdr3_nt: TGTGCCAGCAGCCAAACAGGGTTCTTTGAAGCTTTCTTT
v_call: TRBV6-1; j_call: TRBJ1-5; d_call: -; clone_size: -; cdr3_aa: CASSDWGLSNRPQHF; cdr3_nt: TGTGCCAGCAGTGATTGGGGGCTGAGCAATCGGCCCCAGCATTTT
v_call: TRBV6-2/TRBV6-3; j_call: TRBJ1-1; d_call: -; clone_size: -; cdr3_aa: CAGSSTGRPAYTEAFF; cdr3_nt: TGTGCCGGCAGTTCAACAGGCCGACCGGCGTACACTGAAGCTTTCTTT
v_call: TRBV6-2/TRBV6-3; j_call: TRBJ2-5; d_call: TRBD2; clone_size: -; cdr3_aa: CASSYSRAGGPEAQETQYF; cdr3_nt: TGTGCCAGCAGTTACTCACGAGCGGGAGGGCCTGAAGCCCAAGAGACCCAGTACTTC
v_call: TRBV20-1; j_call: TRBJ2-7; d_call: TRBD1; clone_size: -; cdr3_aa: CSARDLGTGFEQYF; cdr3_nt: TGCAGTGCTAGAGATCTGGGGACAGGGTTCGAGCAGTACTTC
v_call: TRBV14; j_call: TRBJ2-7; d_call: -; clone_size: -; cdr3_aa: CASSHPGAGFTQYF; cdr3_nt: TGTGCCAGCAGCCACCCCGGGGCCGGGTTCACGCAGTACTTC
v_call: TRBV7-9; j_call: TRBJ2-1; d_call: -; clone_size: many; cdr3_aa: CASSLAGEQFF; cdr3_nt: TGTGCCAGCAGCTTAGCCGGTGAGCAGTTCTTC
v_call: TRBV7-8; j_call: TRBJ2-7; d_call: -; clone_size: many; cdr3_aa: CASSLVGVGPLSVF; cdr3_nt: TGTGCCAGCAGCTTAGTTGGCGTGGGACCATTGTCCGTCTTC
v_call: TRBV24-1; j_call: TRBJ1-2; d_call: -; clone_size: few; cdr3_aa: CATSGTGFGYTF; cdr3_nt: TGTGCCACCAGTGGTACAGGGTTTGGCTACACCTTC
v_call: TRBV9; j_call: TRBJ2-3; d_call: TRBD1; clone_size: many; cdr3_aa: CASSTWTGGTTDTQYF; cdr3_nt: TGTGCCAGCAGCACATGGACAGGGGGTACCACAGATACGCAGTATTTT
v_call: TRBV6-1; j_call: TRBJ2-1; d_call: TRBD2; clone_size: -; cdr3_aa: CASSEELAAPVNNEQFF; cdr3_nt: TGTGCCAGCAGTGAAGAACTAGCGGCCCCTGTCAACAATGAGCAGTTCTTC
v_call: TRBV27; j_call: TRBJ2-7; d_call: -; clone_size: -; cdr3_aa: CASSLGATHEQYF; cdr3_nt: TGTGCCAGCAGTTTAGGGGCAACCCACGAGCAGTACTTC
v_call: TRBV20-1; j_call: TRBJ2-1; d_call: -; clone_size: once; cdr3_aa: CSATDLRNPYNKQFF; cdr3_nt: TGCAGTGCTACCGACTTGCGGAATCCCTACAATAAGCAGTTCTTC
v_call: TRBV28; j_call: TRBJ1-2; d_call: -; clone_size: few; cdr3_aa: CASSLRKSYGYTF; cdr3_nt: TGTGCCAGCAGTTTACGAAAGAGCTATGGCTACACCTTC
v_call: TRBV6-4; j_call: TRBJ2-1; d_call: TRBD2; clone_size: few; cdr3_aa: CASSDPPGLAFDEQFF; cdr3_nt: TGTGCCAGCAGTGACCCACCGGGACTAGCATTCGATGAGCAGTTCTTC
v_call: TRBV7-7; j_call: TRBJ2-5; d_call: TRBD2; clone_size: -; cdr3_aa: CASSLGVVRGVQETQYF; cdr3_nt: TGTGCCAGCAGCTTAGGAGTTGTGCGGGGGGTGCAAGAGACCCAGTACTTC
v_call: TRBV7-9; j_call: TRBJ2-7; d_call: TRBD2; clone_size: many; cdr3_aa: CASRGSGGYEQYF; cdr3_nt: TGTGCCAGCAGGGGTAGCGGGGGGTACGAGCAGTACTTC
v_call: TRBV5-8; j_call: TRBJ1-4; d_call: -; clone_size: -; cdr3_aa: CASSLEIGELGEKLFF; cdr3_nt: TGTGCCAGCAGCTTGGAAATAGGGGAGTTGGGTGAAAAACTGTTTTTT